This T cell receptor beta chain was found in a study of early T cells in non-severe SARS-CoV-2 infection. The CDR3 has 12 residues. The germline CDR1 and CDR2 sequences are SEHNR and FQNEAQ (reference sequence). Trimming cost V 5 bases and J 6 bases, with 11 bases left between them. Regarding the study as a whole: Missing private and CD4 specificities, VDJdb matching favored anti-spike CD8 responses.

Individual cDNA molecules each received unique molecular identifiers attached to them. A single record per CDR3 protein comes from TCRdb applying MiXCR to the 5' RACE reads. The table has roughly 56,000 distinct CDR3 sequences, more than 9.5% seen once; the top ten hold 9.5% to 10%. Points on this clonotype: Its antigen remains unknown.

The chain links TRBV7-9 to TRBJ2-7; D not certain. This clonotype was obtained from an adult who was a healthcare worker with PCR-confirmed SARS-CoV-2 infection or an uninfected control (not recorded which). The sequenced sample consisted of whole blood. The DNA for the CDR3 is TGTGCCAGCAGCCGACCGGCCCTCGAGCAGTACTTC. Protein product: CASSRPALEQYF.